This T cell receptor beta chain was identified during a study of CD8+CD57+ T cells in acquired aplastic anemia. V lost 4 bases and J lost 4; bases outside the gene matches: 6. The CDR3 consists of 15 residues. Germline V gene lookup returns CDR1 LNHNV and CDR2 YYDKDF (reference sequence). Details on this clonotype: The target antigen is unknown. Because it lacks the conserved phenylalanine or tryptophan at the end, this CDR3 is likely a read error.

Using genomic DNA as the template, TCR beta VDJ and CDR3 profiling was carried out. TCRdb re-analysed the reads in MiXCR, keeping a single row per CDR3 protein. The sample holds 150,000 to 200,000 distinct CDR3 sequences, around 45% seen once. General study results and limits: CD8+ Simpson's diversity did not differ significantly between patients and controls.

The clonotype originates from a human donor in good health. Sequencing was performed on sorted CD4+, CD8+, or CD8+CD57+ T cells (not recorded which) from PBMCs. The J gene is TRBJ1-3, the V gene TRBV15; 8 positions agree with TRBD1. The CDR3 region has the DNA TGTGCCACCAGCAAAGAGACAGGGGCAGGAAACACCATATATCTT. As protein: CATSKETGAGNTIYL.